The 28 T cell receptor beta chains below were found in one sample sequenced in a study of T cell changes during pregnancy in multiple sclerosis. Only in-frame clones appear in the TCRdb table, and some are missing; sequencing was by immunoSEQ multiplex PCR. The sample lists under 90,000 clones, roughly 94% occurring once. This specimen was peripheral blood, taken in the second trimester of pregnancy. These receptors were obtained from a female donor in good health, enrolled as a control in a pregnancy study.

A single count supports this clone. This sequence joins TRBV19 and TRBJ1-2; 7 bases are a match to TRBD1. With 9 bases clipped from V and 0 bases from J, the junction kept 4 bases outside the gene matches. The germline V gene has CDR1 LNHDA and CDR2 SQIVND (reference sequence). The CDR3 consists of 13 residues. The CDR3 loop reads CASATGPNYGYTF. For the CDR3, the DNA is TGTGCCAGCGCGACAGGGCCTAACTATGGCTACACCTTC. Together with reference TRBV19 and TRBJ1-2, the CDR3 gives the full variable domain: DGGITQSPKYLFRKEGQNVTLSCEQNLNHDAMYWYRQDPGQGLRLIYYSQIVNDFQKGDIAEGYSVSREKKESFPLTVTSAQKNPTAFYLCASATGPNYGYTFGSGTRLTVV.

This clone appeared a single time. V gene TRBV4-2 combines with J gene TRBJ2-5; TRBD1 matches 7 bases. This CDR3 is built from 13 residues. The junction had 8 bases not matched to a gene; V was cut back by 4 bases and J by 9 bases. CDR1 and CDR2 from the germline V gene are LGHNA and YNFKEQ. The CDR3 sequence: CASSLNYGQAQYF. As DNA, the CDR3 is TGTGCCAGCAGCCTCAACTACGGACAGGCCCAGTACTTC.

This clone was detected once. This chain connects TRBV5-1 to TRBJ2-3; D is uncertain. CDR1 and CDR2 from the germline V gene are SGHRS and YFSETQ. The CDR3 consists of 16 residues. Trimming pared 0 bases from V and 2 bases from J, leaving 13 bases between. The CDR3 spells CASSLGQPGHTDTQYF. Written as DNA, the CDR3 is TGCGCCAGCAGCTTGGGCCAGCCAGGCCACACAGATACGCAGTATTTT.

The DNA of the CDR3 is TGTGCCAGCACCCCTATGGCGGGAGAGCCGGGGACCGGGGAGCTGTTTTTT. It encodes CASTPMAGEPGTGELFF. The V gene is TRBV28, the J gene TRBJ2-2; 7 nucleotides match TRBD2. Germline V gene data show CDR1 as MDHEN and CDR2 as SYDVKM. The length of the CDR3 is 17 residues. Trimming cost V 7 bases and J 5 bases; bases outside gene matches: 16.

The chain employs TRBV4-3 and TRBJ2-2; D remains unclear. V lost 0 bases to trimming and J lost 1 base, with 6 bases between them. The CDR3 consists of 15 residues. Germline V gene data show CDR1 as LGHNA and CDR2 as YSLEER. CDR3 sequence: CASSQDPQNTGELFF. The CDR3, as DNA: TGCGCCAGCAGCCAAGATCCCCAGAACACCGGGGAGCTGTTTTTT.

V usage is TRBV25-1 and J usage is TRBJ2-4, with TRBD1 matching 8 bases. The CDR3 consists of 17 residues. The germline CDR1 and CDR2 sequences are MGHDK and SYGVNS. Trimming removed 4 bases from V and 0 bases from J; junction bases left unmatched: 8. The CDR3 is CASSGVRQGRAKNIQYF. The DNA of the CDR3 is TGTGCCAGCAGTGGGGTCAGACAGGGGCGAGCCAAAAACATTCAGTACTTC.

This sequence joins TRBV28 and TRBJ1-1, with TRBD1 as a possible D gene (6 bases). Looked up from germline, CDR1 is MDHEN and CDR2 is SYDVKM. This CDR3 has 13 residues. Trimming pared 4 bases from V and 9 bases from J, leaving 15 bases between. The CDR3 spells CASSSVTGFKAFF. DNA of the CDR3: TGTGCCAGCAGTTCGGTGACAGGATTCAAAGCTTTCTTT.

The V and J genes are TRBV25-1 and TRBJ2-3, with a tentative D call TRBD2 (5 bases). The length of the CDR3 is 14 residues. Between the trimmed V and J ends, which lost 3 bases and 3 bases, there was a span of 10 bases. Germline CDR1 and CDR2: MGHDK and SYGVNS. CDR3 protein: CASSESRTTDTQYF. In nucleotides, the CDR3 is TGTGCCAGCAGTGAGTCCCGGACTACAGATACGCAGTATTTT.

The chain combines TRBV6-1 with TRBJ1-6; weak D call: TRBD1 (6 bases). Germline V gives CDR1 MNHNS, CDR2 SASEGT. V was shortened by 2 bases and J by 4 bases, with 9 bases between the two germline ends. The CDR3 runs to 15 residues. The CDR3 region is CASSERQGYNSPLHF. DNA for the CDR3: TGTGCCAGCAGTGAAAGGCAGGGGTATAATTCACCCCTCCACTTT.

The CDR3 is CASSHPFSGEKLFF. DNA for the CDR3: TGTGCCAGCAGCCATCCATTTTCGGGTGAAAAACTGTTTTTT. This chain joins TRBV28 and TRBJ1-4; D gene ambiguous. The CDR3 has 14 residues. Trimming pared 6 bases from V and 7 bases from J, leaving 15 bases between. In germline, CDR1 is MDHEN, CDR2 SYDVKM.

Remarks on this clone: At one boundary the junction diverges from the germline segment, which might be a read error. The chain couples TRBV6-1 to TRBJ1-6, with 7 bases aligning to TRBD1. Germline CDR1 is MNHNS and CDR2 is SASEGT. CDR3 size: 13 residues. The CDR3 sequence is CASGDREGSPLHF. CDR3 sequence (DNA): TGTGCCAGCGGTGACAGGGAGGGTTCACCCCTCCACTTT.

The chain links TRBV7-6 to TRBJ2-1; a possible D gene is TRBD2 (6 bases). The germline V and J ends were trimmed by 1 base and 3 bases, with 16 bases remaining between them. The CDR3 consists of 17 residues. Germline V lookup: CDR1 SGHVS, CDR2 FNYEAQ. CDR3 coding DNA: TGTGCCAGCAGCTTAGGGGAGGACGGGATACGCTACAATGAGCAGTTCTTC. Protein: CASSLGEDGIRYNEQFF.

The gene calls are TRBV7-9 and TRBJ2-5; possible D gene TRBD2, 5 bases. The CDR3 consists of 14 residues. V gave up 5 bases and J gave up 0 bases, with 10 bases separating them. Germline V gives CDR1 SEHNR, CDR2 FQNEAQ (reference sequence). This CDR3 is CASSLSENQETQYF. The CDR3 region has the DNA TGTGCCAGCAGCCTTAGCGAAAACCAAGAGACCCAGTACTTC.

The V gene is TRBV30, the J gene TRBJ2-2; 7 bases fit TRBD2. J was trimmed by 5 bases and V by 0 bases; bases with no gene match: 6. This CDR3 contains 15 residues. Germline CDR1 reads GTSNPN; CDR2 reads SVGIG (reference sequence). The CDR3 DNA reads TGTGCCTGGAGTGTCGGCGGGGGAGATACCGGGGAGCTGTTTTTT. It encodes CAWSVGGGDTGELFF.

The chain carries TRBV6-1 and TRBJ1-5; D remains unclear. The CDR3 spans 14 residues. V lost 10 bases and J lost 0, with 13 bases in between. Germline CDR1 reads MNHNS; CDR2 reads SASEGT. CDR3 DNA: TGTGCCACCACAGTAGATTATAGCAATCAGCCCCAGCATTTT. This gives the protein CATTVDYSNQPQHF.

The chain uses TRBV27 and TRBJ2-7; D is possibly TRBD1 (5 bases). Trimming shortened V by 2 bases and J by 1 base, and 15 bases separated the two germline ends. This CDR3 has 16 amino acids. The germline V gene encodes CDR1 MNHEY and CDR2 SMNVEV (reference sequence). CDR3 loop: CASSLGDRGLSYEQYF. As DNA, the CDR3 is TGTGCCAGCAGTTTAGGAGACAGAGGCTTATCCTACGAGCAGTACTTC.

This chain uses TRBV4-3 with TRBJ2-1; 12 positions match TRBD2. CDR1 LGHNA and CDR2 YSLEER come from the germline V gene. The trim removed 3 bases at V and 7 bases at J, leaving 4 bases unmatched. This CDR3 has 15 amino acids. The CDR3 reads CASSHQLAGGNEQFF. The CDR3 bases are TGCGCCAGCAGCCATCAGCTAGCGGGGGGGAATGAGCAGTTCTTC.

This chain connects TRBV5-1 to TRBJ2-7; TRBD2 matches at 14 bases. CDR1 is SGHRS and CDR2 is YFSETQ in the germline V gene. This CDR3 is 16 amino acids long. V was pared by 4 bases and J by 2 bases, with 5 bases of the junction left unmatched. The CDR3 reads CASSPPGLAGAYEQYF. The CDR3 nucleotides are TGCGCCAGCAGCCCTCCGGGACTAGCGGGAGCCTACGAGCAGTACTTC.

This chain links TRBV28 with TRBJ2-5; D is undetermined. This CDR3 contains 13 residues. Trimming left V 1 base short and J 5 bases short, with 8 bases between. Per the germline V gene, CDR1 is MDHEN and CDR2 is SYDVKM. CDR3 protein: CASSLFLRETQYF. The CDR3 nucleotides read TGTGCCAGCAGTTTATTCCTCCGGGAGACCCAGTACTTC.

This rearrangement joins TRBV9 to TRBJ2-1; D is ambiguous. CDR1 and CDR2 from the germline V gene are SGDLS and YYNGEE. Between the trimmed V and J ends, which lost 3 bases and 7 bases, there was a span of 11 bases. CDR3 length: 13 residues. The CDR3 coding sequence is TGTGCCAGCAGCGGGCAAGAAAATAATGAGCAGTTCTTC. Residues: CASSGQENNEQFF.

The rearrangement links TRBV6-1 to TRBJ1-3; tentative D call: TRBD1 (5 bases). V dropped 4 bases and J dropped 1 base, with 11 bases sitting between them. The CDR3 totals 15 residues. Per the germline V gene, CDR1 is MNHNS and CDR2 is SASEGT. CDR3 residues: CASSVRGESGNTIYF. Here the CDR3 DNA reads TGTGCCAGCAGTGTTCGGGGGGAGTCTGGAAACACCATATATTTT.

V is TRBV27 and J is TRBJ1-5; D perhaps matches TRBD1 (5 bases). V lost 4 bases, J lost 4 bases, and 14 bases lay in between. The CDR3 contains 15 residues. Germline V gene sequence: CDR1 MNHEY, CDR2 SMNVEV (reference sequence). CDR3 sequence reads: CASSSGLEYNQPQHF. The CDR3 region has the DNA TGTGCCAGCAGTTCAGGGTTAGAGTATAATCAGCCCCAGCATTTT.

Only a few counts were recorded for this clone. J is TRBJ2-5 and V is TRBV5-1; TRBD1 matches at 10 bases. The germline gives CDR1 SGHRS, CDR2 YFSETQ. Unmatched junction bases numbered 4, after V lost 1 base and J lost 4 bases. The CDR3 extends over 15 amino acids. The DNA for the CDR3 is TGCGCCAGCAGCTTGAGGACAGGGGGTGGAGAGACCCAGTACTTC. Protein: CASSLRTGGGETQYF.

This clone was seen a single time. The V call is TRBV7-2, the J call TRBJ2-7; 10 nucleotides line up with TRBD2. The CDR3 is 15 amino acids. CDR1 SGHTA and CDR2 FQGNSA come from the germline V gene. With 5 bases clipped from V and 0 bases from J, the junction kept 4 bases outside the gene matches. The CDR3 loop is CASSAAGGGSYEQYF. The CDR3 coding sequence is TGTGCCAGCAGCGCAGCGGGAGGGGGCTCCTACGAGCAGTACTTC.

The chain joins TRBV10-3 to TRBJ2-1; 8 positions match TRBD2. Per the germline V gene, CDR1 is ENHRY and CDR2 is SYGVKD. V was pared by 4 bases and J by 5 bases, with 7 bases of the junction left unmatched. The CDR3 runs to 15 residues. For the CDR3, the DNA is TGTGCCATCAGTGTGGTAGCGGGATCGAACAATGAGCAGTTCTTC. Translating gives CAISVVAGSNNEQFF.

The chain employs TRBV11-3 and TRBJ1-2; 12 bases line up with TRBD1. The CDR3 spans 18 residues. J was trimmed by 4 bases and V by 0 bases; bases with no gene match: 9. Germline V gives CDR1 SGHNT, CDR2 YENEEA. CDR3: CASSLDLRGTGGFYGYTF. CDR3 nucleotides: TGTGCCAGCAGCTTAGATCTACGCGGGACAGGGGGCTTCTATGGCTACACCTTC.

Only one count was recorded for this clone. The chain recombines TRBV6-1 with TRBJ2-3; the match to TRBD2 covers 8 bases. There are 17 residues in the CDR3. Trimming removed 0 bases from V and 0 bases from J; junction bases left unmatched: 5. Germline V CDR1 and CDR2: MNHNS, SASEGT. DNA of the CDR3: TGTGCCAGCAGTGAAGCACTAGCGGAGCTTAGCACAGATACGCAGTATTTT. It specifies CASSEALAELSTDTQYF.

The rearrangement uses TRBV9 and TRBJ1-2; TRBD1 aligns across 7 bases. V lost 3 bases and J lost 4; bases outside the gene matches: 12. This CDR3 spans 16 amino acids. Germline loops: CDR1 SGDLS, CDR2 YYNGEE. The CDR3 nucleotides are TGTGCCAGCAGCGCCCTAGGGGGCGGTTCGATCTATGGCTACACCTTC. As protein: CASSALGGGSIYGYTF.